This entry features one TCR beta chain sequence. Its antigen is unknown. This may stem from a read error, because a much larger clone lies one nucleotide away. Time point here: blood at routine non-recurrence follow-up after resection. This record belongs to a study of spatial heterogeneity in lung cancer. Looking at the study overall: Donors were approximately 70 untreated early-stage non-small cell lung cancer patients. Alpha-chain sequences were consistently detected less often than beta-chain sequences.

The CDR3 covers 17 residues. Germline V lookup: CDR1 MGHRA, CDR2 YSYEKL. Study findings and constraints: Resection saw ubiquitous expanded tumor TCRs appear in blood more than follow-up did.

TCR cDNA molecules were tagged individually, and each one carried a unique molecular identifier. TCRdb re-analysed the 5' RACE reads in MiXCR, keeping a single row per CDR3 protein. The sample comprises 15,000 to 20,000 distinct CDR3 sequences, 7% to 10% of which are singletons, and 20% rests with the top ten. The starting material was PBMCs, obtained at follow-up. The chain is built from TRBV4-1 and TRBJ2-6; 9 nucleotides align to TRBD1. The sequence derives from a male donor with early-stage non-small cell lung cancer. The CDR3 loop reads CTSSQAGTGSGANVLTF. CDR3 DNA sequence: TGCACCAGCAGCCAAGCCGGGACAGGGTCTGGGGCCAACGTCCTGACTTTC.